This T cell receptor (beta chain) was found in a study of T-cell memory formation after mild COVID-19. Sample barcodes and UMIs were carried by the TCR alpha and TCR beta cDNA libraries that 5'RACE generated with constant-segment primers. TCRdb itself ran the 5' RACE reads through MiXCR, one entry per CDR3 protein. The sample consists of some 350,000 distinct CDR3 sequences, around 13% of them appearing once. Trimming took off 8 bases at V and 2 bases at J, with 12 bases between the two ends. The germline CDR1 and CDR2 sequences are MNHEY and SVGEGT. The CDR3 has 13 amino acids. The source of this sequence is a man in his late teens or twenties who had mild COVID-19 (a few samples of this study predate the infection). Cell type and time point are not known. Sequencing used PBMCs or a T cell subset sorted from them (not recorded which). This rearrangement joins TRBV6-2 or TRBV6-3 to TRBJ2-5; no clear D. This chain's CDR3 is CASGPGAQETQYF. The CDR3 nucleotides are TGTGCCAGCGGGCCGGGCGCTCAAGAGACCCAGTACTTC.